This T cell receptor beta chain was identified in a study of cytomegalovirus exposure and HLA in healthy donors. About the research overall: Among the approximately 400 genotyped donors, approximately 82% were placed in the Caucasian-associated ancestry cluster. Study results and caveats: Rarity marked most TCR sequences, yet some public TCRs occurred in many donors. Serostatus for CMV was the only available immune exposure information.

V was trimmed by 1 base and J by 10 bases, leaving 13 bases between them. The CDR3 covers 13 residues. The germline CDR1 and CDR2 sequences are MGHRA and YSYEKL. Whereas donors were nominally healthy upon sampling, unrecorded immune exposures were probable. In regard to this clone: What it recognizes is unknown.

The PCR was carried out with 60 Vbeta primers and 13 Jbeta primers. Profiling relied on immunoSEQ multiplex PCR, and the TCRdb table lists in-frame clones only, not all of them. The sample includes about 250,000 clones, approximately 70% seen only once; the top ten take approximately 2.1%. The rearrangement links TRBV4-1 to TRBJ1-1; D is uncertain. Sequences were obtained from PBMCs. The sequence was collected from a female donor in good health and CMV-seronegative. The CDR3: CASSQARTAGAFF. The CDR3 bases are TGCGCCAGCAGCCAAGCACGAACAGCGGGAGCTTTCTTT.